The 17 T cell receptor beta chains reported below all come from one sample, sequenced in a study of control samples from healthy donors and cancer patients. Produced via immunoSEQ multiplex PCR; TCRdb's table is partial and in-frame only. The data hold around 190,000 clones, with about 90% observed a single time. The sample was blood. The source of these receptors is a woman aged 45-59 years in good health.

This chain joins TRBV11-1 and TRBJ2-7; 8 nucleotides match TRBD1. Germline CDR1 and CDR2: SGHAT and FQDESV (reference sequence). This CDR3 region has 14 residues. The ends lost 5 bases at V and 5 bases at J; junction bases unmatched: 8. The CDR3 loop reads CASSRLTGVDEQYF. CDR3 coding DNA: TGTGCCAGCAGCCGACTGACAGGGGTCGACGAGCAGTACTTC.

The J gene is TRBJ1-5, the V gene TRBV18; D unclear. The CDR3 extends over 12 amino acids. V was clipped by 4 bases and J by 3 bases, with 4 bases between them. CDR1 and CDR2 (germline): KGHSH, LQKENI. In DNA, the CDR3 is TGTGCCAGCTCACACCCCAATCAGCCCCAGCATTTT. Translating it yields CASSHPNQPQHF. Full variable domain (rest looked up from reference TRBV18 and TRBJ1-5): NAGVMQNPRHLVRRRGQEARLRCSPMKGHSHVYWYRQLPEEGLKFMVYLQKENIIDESGMPKERFSAEFPKEGPSILRIQQVVRGDSAAYFCASSHPNQPQHFGDGTRLSIL.

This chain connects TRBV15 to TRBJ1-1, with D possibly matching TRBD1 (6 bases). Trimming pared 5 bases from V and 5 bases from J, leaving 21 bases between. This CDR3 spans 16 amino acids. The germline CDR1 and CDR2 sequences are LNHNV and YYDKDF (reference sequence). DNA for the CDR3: TGTGCCACCAGCCCCCTTTCTCAGGGGTTACGGACTGAAGCTTTCTTT. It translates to CATSPLSQGLRTEAFF.

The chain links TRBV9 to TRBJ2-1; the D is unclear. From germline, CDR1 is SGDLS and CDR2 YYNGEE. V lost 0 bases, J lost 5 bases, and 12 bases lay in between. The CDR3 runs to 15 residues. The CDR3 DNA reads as TGTGCCAGCAGCGTAGGACTCCTTGTCGACAATGAGCAGTTCTTC. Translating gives CASSVGLLVDNEQFF.

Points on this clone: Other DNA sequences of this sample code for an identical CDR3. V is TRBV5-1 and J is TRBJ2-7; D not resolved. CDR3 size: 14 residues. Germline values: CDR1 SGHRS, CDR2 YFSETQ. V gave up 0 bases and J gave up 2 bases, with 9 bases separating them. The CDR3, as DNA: TGCGCCAGCAGCTTGGCCCTGGAACCCTACGAGCAGTACTTC. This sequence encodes CASSLALEPYEQYF. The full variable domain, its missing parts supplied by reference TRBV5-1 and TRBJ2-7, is KAGVTQTPRYLIKTRGQQVTLSCSPISGHRSVSWYQQTPGQGLQFLFEYFSETQRNKGNFPGRFSGRQFSNSRSEMNVSTLELGDSALYLCASSLALEPYEQYFGPGTRLTVT.

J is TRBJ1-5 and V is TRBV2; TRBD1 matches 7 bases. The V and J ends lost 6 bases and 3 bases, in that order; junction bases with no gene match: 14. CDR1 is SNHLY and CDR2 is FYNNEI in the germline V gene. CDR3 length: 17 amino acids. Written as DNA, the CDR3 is TGTGCCAGCAGAAGGGGGACAGACCCCGAAGTCAATCAGCCCCAGCATTTT. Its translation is CASRRGTDPEVNQPQHF.

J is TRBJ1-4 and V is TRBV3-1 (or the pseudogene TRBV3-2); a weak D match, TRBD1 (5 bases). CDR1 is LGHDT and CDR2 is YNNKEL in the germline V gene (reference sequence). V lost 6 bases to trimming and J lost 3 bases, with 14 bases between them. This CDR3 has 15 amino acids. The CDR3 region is CASRRRGEANEKLFF. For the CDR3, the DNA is TGTGCCAGCAGGCGACGGGGGGAGGCTAATGAAAAACTGTTTTTT.

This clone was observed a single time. Written as DNA, the CDR3 is TGTGCCAGCAGCGGGCAGGGTGGTAATTCACCCCTCCACTTT. It encodes CASSGQGGNSPLHF. V gene TRBV27 combines with J gene TRBJ1-6; the D gene is possibly TRBD1 (5 bases). The CDR3 loop spans 14 amino acids. Germline assignment: CDR1 MNHEY and CDR2 SMNVEV (reference sequence). V was trimmed by 6 bases and J by 6 bases, leaving 12 bases between them.

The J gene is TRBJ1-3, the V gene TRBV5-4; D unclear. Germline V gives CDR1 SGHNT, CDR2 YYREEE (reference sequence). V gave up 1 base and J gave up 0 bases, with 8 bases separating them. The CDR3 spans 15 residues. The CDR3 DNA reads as TGTGCCAGCAGCTTGAGGCAGAGCTCTGGAAACACCATATATTTT. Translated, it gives CASSLRQSSGNTIYF.

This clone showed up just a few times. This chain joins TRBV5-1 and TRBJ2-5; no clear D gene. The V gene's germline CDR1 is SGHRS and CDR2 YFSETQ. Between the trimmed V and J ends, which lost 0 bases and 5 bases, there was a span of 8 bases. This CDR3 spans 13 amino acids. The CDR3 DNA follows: TGCGCCAGCAGCTTGGAATATAGGGAGACCCAGTACTTC. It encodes CASSLEYRETQYF.

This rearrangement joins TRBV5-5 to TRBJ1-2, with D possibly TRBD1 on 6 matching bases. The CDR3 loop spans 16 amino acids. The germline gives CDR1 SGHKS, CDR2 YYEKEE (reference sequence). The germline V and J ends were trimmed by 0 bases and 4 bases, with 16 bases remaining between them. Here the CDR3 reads CASSLAAGGRGYGYTF. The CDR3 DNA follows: TGTGCCAGCAGCTTGGCCGCGGGGGGGCGAGGCTATGGCTACACCTTC.

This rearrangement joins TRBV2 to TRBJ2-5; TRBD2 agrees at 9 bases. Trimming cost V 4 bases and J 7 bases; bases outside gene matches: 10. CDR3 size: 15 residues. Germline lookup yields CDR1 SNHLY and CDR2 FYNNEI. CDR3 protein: CASSAGGREVGTQYF. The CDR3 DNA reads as TGTGCCAGCAGTGCAGGCGGGAGGGAGGTTGGGACCCAGTACTTC.

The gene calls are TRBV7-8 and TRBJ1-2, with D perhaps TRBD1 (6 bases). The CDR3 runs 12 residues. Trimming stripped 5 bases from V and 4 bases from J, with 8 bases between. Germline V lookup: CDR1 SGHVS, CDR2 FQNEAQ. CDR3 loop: CASSAQGYGYTF. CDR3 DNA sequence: TGTGCCAGCAGCGCACAGGGCTATGGCTACACCTTC.

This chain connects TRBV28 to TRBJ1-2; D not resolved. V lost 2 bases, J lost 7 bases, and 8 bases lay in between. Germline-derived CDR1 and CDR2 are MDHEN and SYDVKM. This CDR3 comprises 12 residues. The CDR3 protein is CASSLKHTGYTF. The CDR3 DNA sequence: TGTGCCAGCAGTTTAAAGCACACTGGCTACACCTTC.

CDR3 region: CASSTWNTEAFF. CDR3 DNA sequence: TGTGCCAGCAGCACATGGAACACTGAAGCTTTCTTT. The gene calls are TRBV12-3 or TRBV12-4 and TRBJ1-1; D ambiguous. The CDR3 runs 12 residues. V was clipped by 6 bases and J by 1 base, with 6 bases between them.

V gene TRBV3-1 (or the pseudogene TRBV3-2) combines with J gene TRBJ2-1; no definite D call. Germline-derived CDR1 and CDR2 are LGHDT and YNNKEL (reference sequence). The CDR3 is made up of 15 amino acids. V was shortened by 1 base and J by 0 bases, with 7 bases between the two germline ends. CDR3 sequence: CASSQAPSSYNEQFF. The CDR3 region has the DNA TGTGCCAGCAGCCAAGCACCGAGCTCCTACAATGAGCAGTTCTTC.

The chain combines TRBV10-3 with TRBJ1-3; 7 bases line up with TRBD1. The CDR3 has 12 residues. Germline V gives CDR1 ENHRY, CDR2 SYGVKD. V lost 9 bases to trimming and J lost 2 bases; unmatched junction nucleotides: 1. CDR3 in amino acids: CAMQGAGNTIYF. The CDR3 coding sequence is TGTGCCATGCAGGGGGCTGGAAACACCATATATTTT.